This T cell receptor beta chain was recovered during a study of shared clonotypes between healthy human individuals (dated by TCRdb to about 2020). For the wider study: The cohort included three men and a couple of women between 18 and 49 years of age. For each donor, CD4 naive and CD4 memory were each given three plates, CD8 naive was given two plates, and CD8 memory was given one plate. To estimate repertoire size and how much clonotypes are shared between individuals, the study performed deep sequencing of blood TCR repertoires from roughly five healthy adults. Different laboratories and diverse techniques were used to prepare libraries and sequence TCR repertoires, to increase sequencing depth and limit assay-specific biases. Between about 0.85 and 10 billion PBMCs per donor were obtained by leukapheresis.

About this clone itself: The antigen it binds to is not known. No base-level quality is on record; no much larger clone is a single base apart.

TCR CDR3 regions were amplified from genomic DNA by multiplex PCR using the deep immunoSEQ assay. Extracted genomic DNA from each cell subset was distributed evenly across all wells of several immunoSEQ 96-well plates, and each plate was treated as a replicate. For sorted subsets, each replicate PCR was loaded with 200 ng genomic DNA, equivalent to some 27,000 T cell genomes. Purified libraries were quantified with a Qubit 3.0 fluorometer, sized on a Bioanalyzer 2100, and re-quantified with the KAPA Library Quantification kit. Every immunoSEQ 96-well plate was sequenced on a separate single-read 150-cycle Illumina NextSeq 550 flow cell. In the original analysis: Because only junctional sequences without quality scores were contained in the immunoSEQ output, filtering matching that applied to full-length reads could not be performed. To assign V/J genes and CDR3, sequences were annotated using PyIR, a Python wrapper for IgBLAST v1.9, with IMGT germline references. Reads with weak V/J assignments (E-value above 1e-6), missing CDR3, stop codons, out-of-frame junctions, or ambiguous translated residues were removed. V3J clonotypes were defined by identical inferred V gene, J gene, and CDR3 amino acid sequence. The percentage overlap between two repertoires was calculated by dividing the number of shared unique clonotypes by the size of the smaller repertoire. Richness of each repertoire was evaluated using RTK rarefaction, the Chao1 estimator, and Recon v2.1 estimates of unobserved clonotypes. Generation probabilities were computed with OLGA for all TCRbeta clonotypes obtained by the gDNA method from several donors. Entries here come from immuneACCESS through TCRdb and include only in-frame sequences with V and J called. Some clones fail to appear in such tables; in the studies checked, an unresolved V gene covers under half of the shortfall, and the cause of the remainder is unknown. Clone size and the V and J calls come from that table; the DNA yielded D and trimming. The sample table holds around 2.1 million clones, of which approximately 94% were seen once. Roughly 0.13% of the sample rests with the top ten.

Healthy HIV-negative adults with no recently reported acute infections or vaccinations were included as donors. Only Caucasian adults living in Nashville, Tennessee, USA were represented among the donors. CD4+ T cells were enriched through magnetic negative selection, after which naive cells were positively selected on CD45RA and the remaining negative fraction served as the memory subset. Blood was collected by leukapheresis, and PBMCs were isolated by Ficoll-Histopaque density gradient centrifugation and then cryopreserved in liquid nitrogen vapor phase. Purity and quantity of every magnetically sorted T cell population were checked by analytical flow cytometry. Genomic DNA was isolated from each sorted fraction and quantified by UV absorbance on a Nanodrop 2000c. Study-level results and caveats: Higher generation probabilities were observed for clonotypes shared by all four sorted-subset donors than for non-shared clonotypes. Sharing across several donors was observed for approximately 5% of naive CD4, less than 4% of naive CD8, 2% to 2.5% of memory CD4, and roughly 0.4% of memory CD8 clonotypes. Pairwise subsampling led to the expectation that sequencing depth would affect the degree of clonotype sharing among donors. Because the study included a small number of donors, the genetic and exposure-history diversity represented was limited. Rarefaction of sorted-subset datasets indicated incomplete sequencing despite the large sequencing depth. Estimated clonotype richness was generally larger for naive than for memory subsets. Sampling was restricted to blood, and TCR repertoires in tissue are likely to differ from TCR repertoires in blood.

The receptor comes from a man between 18 and 35 years old in good health. Specimen: naive CD4+ T cells sorted from blood. The cell subset or site label of this sample denotes: CD45RA+ positively selected.

The nucleotides are TGCGCCAGCAGCCAAGCGTTCGGGGGGTTGGGTACCGGGGAGCTGTTTTTT. This translates into CASSQAFGGLGTGELFF. Here the chain combines TRBV4-1 and TRBJ2-2, and 7 junctional nucleotides match TRBD2. The CDR3 contains 17 residues, cysteine and phenylalanine counted. Kept here is only the CDR3 DNA, which spans 51 bases and is read in frame from base 1. Clipping removes 1 base from V and 5 bases from J, with 10 as the unmatched junction base count. The germline V gene encodes CDR1 MGHRA and CDR2 YSYEKL.